One sample yielded the 21 T cell receptor beta chains listed below, sequenced in a study of cytomegalovirus exposure and HLA in healthy donors. Amplification used 60 Vbeta primers and 13 Jbeta primers. The data were produced by immunoSEQ multiplex PCR, yet TCRdb's version contains in-frame clones alone and is incomplete. The sample includes some 92,000 clones, around 85% of them seen just once. Sequencing input: PBMCs. These receptors were collected from a man aged 25-45 years in good health and CMV-seronegative.

This clone was recorded once. J is TRBJ2-1 and V is TRBV12-5, with D possibly TRBD2 on 5 matching bases. The CDR3 runs 15 residues. Trimming left V 6 bases short and J 2 bases short, with 14 bases between. Germline CDR1 is LGHNT and CDR2 is FRNRAP. CDR3 residues: CASGPGLPAYNEQFF. DNA for the CDR3: TGTGCTAGTGGACCTGGACTGCCCGCCTACAATGAGCAGTTCTTC.

This clone was found once. The chain is built from TRBV28 and TRBJ1-4; D is perhaps TRBD1 (6 bases). With 6 bases removed from V and 2 bases from J, the gap between germline ends came to 25 bases. The CDR3 runs 19 residues. Germline loops: CDR1 MDHEN, CDR2 SYDVKM. The DNA of the CDR3 is TGTGCCAGCAGCCACTTACAGGGAGGGAGACGGACGACTAATGAAAAACTGTTTTTT. It translates to CASSHLQGGRRTTNEKLFF.

The CDR3 loop reads CASSSRTGQIEKLFF. The DNA of the CDR3 is TGCGCCAGCAGCAGCCGGACGGGACAGATTGAAAAACTGTTTTTT. The chain uses TRBV5-1 and TRBJ1-4, with 7 bases identical to TRBD1. Germline lookup yields CDR1 SGHRS and CDR2 YFSETQ. CDR3 length: 15 residues. V was clipped by 4 bases and J by 7 bases; unmatched bases: 10.

The CDR3 DNA reads as TGTGCCAGTAGTATTGACGGACAGCTATGGCCCCAGCATTTT. Translation gives CASSIDGQLWPQHF. The chain recombines TRBV19 with TRBJ1-5; maybe TRBD1 (6 bases). Germline V CDR1 and CDR2: LNHDA, SQIVND (reference sequence). V was pared by 3 bases and J by 9 bases, with 15 bases between. This CDR3 spans 14 amino acids.

The J gene is TRBJ2-2, the V gene TRBV5-1, with 9 bases identical to TRBD1. The trim removed 4 bases at V and 8 bases at J, leaving 9 bases unmatched. CDR3 length: 15 residues. Germline V gene sequence: CDR1 SGHRS, CDR2 YFSETQ. The CDR3 coding sequence is TGCGCCAGCAGCACGACAGGGGGAGGAGAAGGGGAGCTGTTTTTT. The encoded protein is CASSTTGGGEGELFF.

The rearrangement links TRBV6-6 to TRBJ1-4, with a possible D match to TRBD1 (5 bases). The CDR3 spans 14 residues. Trimming stripped 2 bases from V and 7 bases from J, with 11 bases between. In germline, CDR1 is MNHNY, CDR2 SVGAGI (reference sequence). CDR3 in DNA: TGTGCCAGCAGTTACGGAGGGGTTGGTGAAAAACTGTTTTTT. This translates into CASSYGGVGEKLFF.

V is TRBV11-3 and J is TRBJ2-7, with 8 bases identical to TRBD1. This CDR3 is built from 13 residues. V shed 5 bases and J 5 bases; nucleotides not matched to a gene: 5. Germline loops: CDR1 SGHNT, CDR2 YENEEA. This CDR3 is CASSKDREDEQYF. DNA of the CDR3: TGTGCCAGCAGCAAGGACAGGGAGGACGAGCAGTACTTC.

The chain couples TRBV5-1 to TRBJ1-6; 7 bases agree with TRBD1. Germline values: CDR1 SGHRS, CDR2 YFSETQ. The trim removed 4 bases at V and 7 bases at J, leaving 5 bases unmatched. This CDR3 comprises 14 residues. DNA of the CDR3: TGCGCCAGCAGCCGGGACAGAGTGAATTCACCCCTCCACTTT. It encodes CASSRDRVNSPLHF.

The CDR3 loop is CASSRDRAHGYTF. Written as DNA, the CDR3 is TGTGCCAGTAGTAGGGACAGGGCCCATGGCTACACCTTC. The chain links TRBV19 to TRBJ1-2, with 9 bases identical to TRBD1. The length of the CDR3 is 13 residues. Germline-derived CDR1 and CDR2 are LNHDA and SQIVND (reference sequence). With 4 bases clipped from V and 6 bases from J, the junction kept 3 bases outside the gene matches.

This rearrangement joins TRBV11-2 to TRBJ2-3; D gene ambiguous. The CDR3 sequence is 16 residues long. Germline loops: CDR1 SGHAT, CDR2 FQNNGV. Trimming took off 0 bases at V and 0 bases at J, with 10 bases between the two ends. CDR3 in amino acids: CASSLETWHSTDTQYF. The CDR3 region has the DNA TGTGCCAGCAGCTTAGAAACCTGGCACAGCACAGATACGCAGTATTTT.

The count of this clone is one. V and J are TRBV27 and TRBJ1-2, with 7 bases matching TRBD1. This CDR3 has 12 amino acids. Germline V lookup: CDR1 MNHEY, CDR2 SMNVEV (reference sequence). Losses at the gene ends were 10 bases for V and 3 bases for J; bases not matched to a gene: 5. DNA of the CDR3: TGTGCCACCTTAACAGGGGACTATGGCTACACCTTC. The encoded protein is CATLTGDYGYTF.

V and J are TRBV2 and TRBJ1-1; D gene uncertain. Germline V gives CDR1 SNHLY, CDR2 FYNNEI. The CDR3 covers 14 residues. Between the trimmed V and J ends, which lost 5 bases and 1 base, there was a span of 11 bases. CDR3 region: CASSPPLENTEAFF. The CDR3 DNA reads TGTGCCAGCAGTCCCCCCCTAGAGAACACTGAAGCTTTCTTT.

The V gene is TRBV4-3, the J gene TRBJ1-2; perhaps TRBD1 as D (5 bases). Trimming left V 4 bases short and J 5 bases short, with 11 bases between. CDR1 and CDR2 from the germline V gene are LGHNA and YSLEER. The CDR3 is 13 amino acids. CDR3 sequence reads: CASSPRALYGYTF. DNA of the CDR3: TGCGCCAGCAGCCCCAGGGCCCTATATGGCTACACCTTC.

The chain joins TRBV7-2 to TRBJ2-7; D call uncertain. CDR3 size: 13 residues. Trimming removed 5 bases at V and 4 bases at J, with 12 bases between. Per the germline V gene, CDR1 is SGHTA and CDR2 is FQGNSA. In DNA form, the CDR3 reads TGTGCCAGCAGCCCCCTCGTCGGGTACGAGCAGTACTTC. Encoded protein: CASSPLVGYEQYF.

The rearrangement uses TRBV27 and TRBJ1-5, with 9 bases that match TRBD1. CDR1 and CDR2 from the germline V gene are MNHEY and SMNVEV (reference sequence). After removal of 6 bases from V and 2 bases from J, the junction contained 8 bases not matched to a gene. The CDR3 runs to 16 residues. The DNA for the CDR3 is TGTGCCAGCAGCGAAACAGGGGGCTGGGGCAATCAGCCCCAGCATTTT. It encodes CASSETGGWGNQPQHF.

The J gene is TRBJ2-1, the V gene TRBV18, with 7 bases aligning to TRBD2. This CDR3 is built from 12 residues. Per the germline V gene, CDR1 is KGHSH and CDR2 is LQKENI. Trimming cost V 4 bases and J 7 bases; bases outside gene matches: 1. CDR3 coding DNA: TGTGCCAGCTCACGGGGGGGAAATGAGCAGTTCTTC. Protein sequence: CASSRGGNEQFF.

The chain carries TRBV6-1 and TRBJ2-1; maybe TRBD1 (5 bases). Between the trimmed V and J ends, which lost 7 bases and 5 bases, there was a span of 12 bases. Per germline, CDR1 MNHNS and CDR2 SASEGT. The length of the CDR3 is 13 residues. CDR3 residues: CASIRSGHNEQFF. CDR3 sequence (DNA): TGTGCCAGCATCCGGTCAGGGCACAATGAGCAGTTCTTC.

The chain links TRBV6-6 to TRBJ1-2, with 10 bases matching TRBD1. This CDR3 has 15 residues. Germline values: CDR1 MNHNY, CDR2 SVGAGI (reference sequence). V lost 2 bases, J lost 1 base, and 1 base stayed unmatched. CDR3 DNA: TGTGCCAGCAGTTACCGGGACAGGGGTAACTATGGCTACACCTTC. Translation gives CASSYRDRGNYGYTF.

The chain is built from TRBV4-3 and TRBJ1-2; D is possibly TRBD1 (6 bases). The V end was cut by 6 bases, the J end by 0 bases, with 14 bases between. Germline V gene data show CDR1 as LGHNA and CDR2 as YSLEER. The CDR3 covers 15 residues. In DNA, the CDR3 is TGCGCCAGCAGTTCGAGGGGGGGGGCTAACTATGGCTACACCTTC. It is translated as CASSSRGGANYGYTF.

The genes are TRBV27 and TRBJ2-6, with D possibly being TRBD1 (6 bases). Germline CDR1 reads MNHEY; CDR2 reads SMNVEV (reference sequence). The V gene lost 6 bases and the J gene lost 0 bases, with 6 bases spanning the gap. CDR3 size: 14 residues. CDR3 in amino acids: CASRDSSGANVLTF. CDR3 sequence (DNA): TGTGCCAGCAGGGACAGCTCTGGGGCCAACGTCCTGACTTTC.

For this clone: Germline is not matched at one junction end, which may reflect a read error. This chain joins TRBV7-7 and TRBJ2-7, with 7 bases lining up with TRBD2. The germline V gene encodes CDR1 SSHAT and CDR2 FNYEAQ (reference sequence). This CDR3 contains 15 residues. Here the CDR3 reads CASSLAPGGGYEQYF. The CDR3 nucleotides read TGTGCTAGCAGCTTAGCCCCGGGGGGAGGCTACGAGCAGTACTTC.